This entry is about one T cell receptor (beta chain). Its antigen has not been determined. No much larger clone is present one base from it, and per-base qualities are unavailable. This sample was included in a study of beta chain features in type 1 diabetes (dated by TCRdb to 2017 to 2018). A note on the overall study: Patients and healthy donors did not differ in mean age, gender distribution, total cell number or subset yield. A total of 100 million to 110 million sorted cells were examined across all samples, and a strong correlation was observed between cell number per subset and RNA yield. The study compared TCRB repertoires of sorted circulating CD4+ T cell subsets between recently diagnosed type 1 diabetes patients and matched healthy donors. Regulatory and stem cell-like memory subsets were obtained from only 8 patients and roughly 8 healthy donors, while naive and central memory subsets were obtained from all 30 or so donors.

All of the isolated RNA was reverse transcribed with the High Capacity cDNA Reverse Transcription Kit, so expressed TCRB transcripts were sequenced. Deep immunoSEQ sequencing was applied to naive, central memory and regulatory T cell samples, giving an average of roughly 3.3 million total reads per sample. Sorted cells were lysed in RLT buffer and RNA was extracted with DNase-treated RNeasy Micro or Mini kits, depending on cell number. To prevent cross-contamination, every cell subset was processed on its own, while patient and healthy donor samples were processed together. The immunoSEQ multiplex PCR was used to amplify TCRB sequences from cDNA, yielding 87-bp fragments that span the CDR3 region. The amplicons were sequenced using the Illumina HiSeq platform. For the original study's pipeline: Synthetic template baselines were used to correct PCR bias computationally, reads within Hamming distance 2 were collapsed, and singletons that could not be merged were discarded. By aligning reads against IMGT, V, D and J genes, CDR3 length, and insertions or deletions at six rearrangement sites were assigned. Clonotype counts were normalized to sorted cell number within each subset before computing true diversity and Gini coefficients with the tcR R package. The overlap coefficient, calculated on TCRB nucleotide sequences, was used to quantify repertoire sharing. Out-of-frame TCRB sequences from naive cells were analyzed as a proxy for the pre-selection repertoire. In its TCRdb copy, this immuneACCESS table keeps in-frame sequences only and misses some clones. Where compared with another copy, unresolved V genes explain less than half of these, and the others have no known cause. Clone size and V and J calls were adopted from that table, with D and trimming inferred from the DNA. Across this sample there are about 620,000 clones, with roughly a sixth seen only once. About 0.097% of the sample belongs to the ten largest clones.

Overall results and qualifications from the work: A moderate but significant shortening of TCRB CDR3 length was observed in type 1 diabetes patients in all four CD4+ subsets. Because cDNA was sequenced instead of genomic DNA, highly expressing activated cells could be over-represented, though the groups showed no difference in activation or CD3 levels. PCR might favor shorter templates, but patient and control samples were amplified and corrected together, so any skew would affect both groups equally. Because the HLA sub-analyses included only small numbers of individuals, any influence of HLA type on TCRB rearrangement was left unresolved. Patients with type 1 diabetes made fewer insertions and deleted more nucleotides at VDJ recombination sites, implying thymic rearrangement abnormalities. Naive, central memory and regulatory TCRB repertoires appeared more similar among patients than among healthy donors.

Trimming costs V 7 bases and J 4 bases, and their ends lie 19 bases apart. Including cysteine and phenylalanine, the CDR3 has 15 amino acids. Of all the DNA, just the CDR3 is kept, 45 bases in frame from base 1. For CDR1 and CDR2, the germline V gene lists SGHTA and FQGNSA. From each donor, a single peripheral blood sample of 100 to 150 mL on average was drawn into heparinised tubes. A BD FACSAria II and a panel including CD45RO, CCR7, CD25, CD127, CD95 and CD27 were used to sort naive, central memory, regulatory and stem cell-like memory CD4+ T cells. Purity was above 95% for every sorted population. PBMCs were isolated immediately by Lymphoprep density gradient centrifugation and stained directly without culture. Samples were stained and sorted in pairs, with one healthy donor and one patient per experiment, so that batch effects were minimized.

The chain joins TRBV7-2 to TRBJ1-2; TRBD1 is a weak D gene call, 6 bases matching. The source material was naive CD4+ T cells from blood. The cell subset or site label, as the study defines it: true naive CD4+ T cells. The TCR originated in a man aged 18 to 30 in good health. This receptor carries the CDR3 CASTPGSDRFYGYTF. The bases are TGTGCCAGCACCCCCGGATCCGACAGGTTCTATGGCTACACCTTC.